The 2 T cell receptor beta chains presented below share a single source sample, sequenced in a study of blood T cell repertoires in COVID-19. The method was immunoSEQ multiplex PCR; TCRdb's version includes in-frame clones alone and lacks a portion of them. This repertoire shows about 160,000 clones, roughly 84% found once; its top ten account for about 5.8%. The sequencing sample was made of peripheral blood. The receptors here all came from a woman aged 45 to 65 with COVID-19, enrolled during active disease.

The CDR3 loop is CASSATGVNTEAFF. In DNA, the CDR3 is TGTGCCAGCTCAGCGACAGGGGTAAACACTGAAGCTTTCTTT. The chain recombines TRBV18 with TRBJ1-1; 8 positions match TRBD1. Germline values: CDR1 KGHSH, CDR2 LQKENI. The CDR3 is 14 residues long. V dropped 5 bases and J dropped 2; count of bases not matched to a gene: 4.

The chain carries TRBV3-1 (or the pseudogene TRBV3-2) and TRBJ1-2; D perhaps matches TRBD1 (6 bases). CDR1 LGHDT and CDR2 YNNKEL come from the germline V gene (reference sequence). Trimming shortened V by 5 bases and J by 0 bases, and 10 bases separated the two germline ends. The CDR3 runs to 14 residues. The chain's CDR3 is CASSEDSTNYGYTF. The DNA of the CDR3 is TGTGCCAGCAGCGAGGACAGCACTAACTATGGCTACACCTTC.